This entry features one TCR beta chain sequence. The antigen is unknown. Trimming stripped 3 bases from V and 6 bases from J, with 19 bases between. The CDR3 is 15 amino acids. The V gene's germline CDR1 is SGHNT and CDR2 YYREEE (reference sequence). Mixed chimerism was transient after nonmyeloablative marrow transplants from related graft donors. The data belong to a study of Tregs in tolerant kidney transplant recipients. Points from the study as a whole: This study did not directly address biological reproducibility. Donor-specific Treg expansion exceeded global Treg expansion in tolerant patients, suggesting antigen drive. Validation in larger populations is needed because few patients were studied.

Sequencing used immunoSEQ multiplex PCR; TCRdb keeps in-frame clones, though not all of them. This table has tens of thousands of clones, 80% to 95% appearing once. The specimen was CD4+ T cells from blood (PBMCs), collected 12 months after the transplant. The source is a human patient who received a combined kidney and bone marrow transplant. A share of the T cells may be of graft donor origin. The genes are TRBV5-4 and TRBJ2-7, with a tentative D call TRBD2 (7 bases). CDR3 sequence: CASSSLSLGGREQYF. CDR3 nucleotides: TGTGCCAGCAGCTCCCTTTCGTTGGGGGGGCGCGAGCAGTACTTC.